The TCR beta chain under discussion was sequenced for a study of CD8+CD57+ T cells in acquired aplastic anemia. Study outcomes and limitations: The same twenty-nine CD8+ CDR3 sequences occurred in patients and in controls. Levels of CD8+ Simpson's diversity were not significantly distinct in patients versus controls.

In patients chosen for sequencing, flow cytometry had shown CD8+CD57+ cell expansion. Everyone among the patients had severe acquired aplastic anemia. Genomic DNA was employed as the template in profiling TCR beta VDJ and CDR3. A single record per CDR3 protein comes from TCRdb applying MiXCR to the reads. The sample consists of approximately 250,000 distinct CDR3 sequences, approximately 86% of them appearing once. Trimming left V 1 base short and J 16 bases short, with 23 bases between. CDR3 length: 15 residues. Germline assignment: CDR1 SGHVS and CDR2 FQNEAQ. The sample holds one count of this clonotype. Its target is unknown.

The chain has TRBV7-8 and TRBJ1-5; D remains unclear. The material sequenced was sorted CD4+, CD8+, or CD8+CD57+ T cells (not recorded which) from PBMCs. The clonotype originates from a human donor with aplastic anemia. The CDR3 DNA follows: TGTGCCAGCAGCTTAGGGAGAGGCCCCGATACGCACCATCATTTT. Protein: CASSLGRGPDTHHHF.